A single sample gave rise to the 22 T cell receptor beta chains below, sequenced in a study of cytomegalovirus exposure and HLA in healthy donors. This PCR relied on a set of 60 Vbeta primers and 13 Jbeta primers. Profiled with immunoSEQ multiplex PCR; TCRdb holds only in-frame clones, not every one. Of 100,000 to 120,000 clones in the sample, 60% to 85% are singletons; the top ten hold 1% to 1.5%. The sample taken for sequencing was PBMCs. The source of these receptors is a man aged 40-49 years in good health and CMV-seronegative.

The chain uses TRBV19 and TRBJ1-2, with 10 bases aligning to TRBD1. Germline CDR1 is LNHDA and CDR2 is SQIVND (reference sequence). This CDR3 region has 17 residues. V was pared by 1 base and J by 3 bases, with 8 bases of the junction left unmatched. DNA for the CDR3: TGTGCCAGTAGTATAGCCTCCGGGACAGGGGCATACTATGGCTACACCTTC. Protein product: CASSIASGTGAYYGYTF. Looking up the rest from reference TRBV19 and TRBJ1-2 gives the full variable domain: DGGITQSPKYLFRKEGQNVTLSCEQNLNHDAMYWYRQDPGQGLRLIYYSQIVNDFQKGDIAEGYSVSREKKESFPLTVTSAQKNPTAFYLCASSIASGTGAYYGYTFGSGTRLTVV.

V gene TRBV30 combines with J gene TRBJ2-3; 9 bases are a match to TRBD2. J gave up 1 base and V 5 bases, and 4 bases lay outside the gene matches. This CDR3 is built from 14 residues. The germline CDR1 and CDR2 sequences are GTSNPN and SVGIG (reference sequence). CDR3 in DNA: TGTGCCTGGGCTAGCGGGACTGGCACAGATACGCAGTATTTT. Protein product: CAWASGTGTDTQYF.

The CDR3 here is CASSYSTGPRGNEQFF. The CDR3 coding sequence is TGTGCCAGCAGTTACTCGACAGGCCCCAGGGGAAATGAGCAGTTCTTC. The chain employs TRBV6-5 and TRBJ2-1; D may be TRBD1 (6 bases). Germline V lookup: CDR1 MNHEY, CDR2 SVGAGI. This CDR3 is 16 amino acids long. The V end lost 0 bases, the J end lost 7 bases, and 16 bases lay between the germline ends.

CDR3 sequence: CASSLGLIYEQYF. The CDR3 nucleotides are TGCGCCAGCAGCTTGGGACTGATCTACGAGCAGTACTTC. The J gene is TRBJ2-7, the V gene TRBV5-1; D is unresolved. CDR3 length: 13 residues. CDR1 and CDR2 (germline): SGHRS, YFSETQ. The germline V and J ends were trimmed by 0 bases and 3 bases, with 7 bases remaining between them.

This rearrangement joins TRBV2 to TRBJ2-2; the match to TRBD1 covers 8 bases. The CDR3 is made up of 14 amino acids. Germline assignment: CDR1 SNHLY and CDR2 FYNNEI. The V gene end was trimmed by 6 bases and the J gene end by 7 bases; junction bases not matched to a gene: 7. CDR3 in amino acids: CASRAPTGVGELFF. The DNA for the CDR3 is TGTGCCAGCAGGGCGCCGACAGGGGTCGGGGAGCTGTTTTTT.

V and J are TRBV7-2 and TRBJ2-7; 8 positions agree with TRBD2. The V gene's germline CDR1 is SGHTA and CDR2 FQGNSA. V lost 7 bases to trimming and J lost 3 bases; unmatched junction nucleotides: 11. The CDR3 consists of 15 residues. The CDR3 region is CASIPTSGSVYEQYF. CDR3 DNA: TGTGCCAGCATTCCTACTAGCGGTTCCGTCTACGAGCAGTACTTC.

This chain links TRBV2 with TRBJ1-5, with TRBD1 matching over 7 bases. The CDR3 is 14 amino acids. The ends lost 6 bases at V and 1 base at J; junction bases unmatched: 3. Germline V gives CDR1 SNHLY, CDR2 FYNNEI. The CDR3 bases are TGTGCCAGCAGGGGGACAGTCAGCAATCAGCCCCAGCATTTT. It codes for CASRGTVSNQPQHF. The entire variable domain, with the rest obtained from reference TRBV2 and TRBJ1-5, is as follows: EPEVTQTPSHQVTQMGQEVILRCVPISNHLYFYWYRQILGQKVEFLVSFYNNEISEKSEIFDDQFSVERPDGSNFTLKIRSTKLEDSAMYFCASRGTVSNQPQHFGDGTRLSIL.

The chain combines TRBV7-3 with TRBJ2-7; TRBD2 matches at 13 bases. Germline CDR1 reads SGHTA; CDR2 reads FQGTGA. The CDR3 consists of 16 residues. With 4 bases clipped from V and 5 bases from J, the junction kept 8 bases outside the gene matches. CDR3 region: CASSSGTSGVVDEQYF. As DNA, the CDR3 is TGTGCCAGCAGCTCGGGGACTAGCGGGGTGGTCGACGAGCAGTACTTC.

CDR3 sequence (DNA): TGCGCCAGCAGCCCGAGGACAGGGGCCAAGAACACTGAAGCTTTCTTT. Its translation: CASSPRTGAKNTEAFF. V and J are TRBV5-1 and TRBJ1-1; the match to TRBD1 covers 9 bases. Per the germline V gene, CDR1 is SGHRS and CDR2 is YFSETQ. This CDR3 contains 16 residues. Unmatched junction bases numbered 8, after V lost 4 bases and J lost 1 base.

This clone was found once. The chain combines TRBV7-2 with TRBJ2-7; TRBD2 is a possible D gene (6 bases). CDR1 is SGHTA and CDR2 is FQGNSA in the germline V gene. V lost 0 bases and J lost 7, with 16 bases in between. The CDR3 covers 15 residues. The CDR3 sequence is CASSLASAVGGEQYF. CDR3 DNA: TGTGCCAGCAGCTTAGCATCAGCTGTAGGAGGGGAGCAGTACTTC.

The V call is TRBV2, the J call TRBJ2-3, with a weak D call TRBD2 (5 bases). The V gene's germline CDR1 is SNHLY and CDR2 FYNNEI. V was pared by 6 bases and J by 4 bases, with 23 bases between. The CDR3 is made up of 17 amino acids. The CDR3 spells CASRDTDYSRRPDTQYF. DNA of the CDR3: TGTGCCAGCAGAGACACAGACTATAGCCGCCGCCCAGATACGCAGTATTTT.

The genes are TRBV7-8 and TRBJ2-7; possible D gene TRBD2, 6 bases. Trimming stripped 5 bases from V and 7 bases from J, with 24 bases between. The germline CDR1 and CDR2 sequences are SGHVS and FQNEAQ. The CDR3 is 16 residues long. The CDR3 here is CASSPFPDSPAGEQYF. The CDR3 bases are TGTGCCAGCAGCCCCTTCCCCGACAGCCCGGCGGGGGAGCAGTACTTC.

This clone was seen a handful of times. The chain uses TRBV5-1 and TRBJ1-1; the D gene is possibly TRBD1 (5 bases). The V gene's germline CDR1 is SGHRS and CDR2 YFSETQ. The CDR3 contains 15 residues. V was cut by 4 bases and J by 1 base, with 14 bases left in between. The CDR3 DNA sequence: TGCGCCAGCAGCGGGGGGGTCACGGGGAACACTGAAGCTTTCTTT. This gives the protein CASSGGVTGNTEAFF.

This clone has only a few counts. This chain uses TRBV4-1 with TRBJ2-3; weak D call: TRBD2 (6 bases). There are 15 residues in the CDR3. Per germline, CDR1 MGHRA and CDR2 YSYEKL. V was clipped by 6 bases and J by 1 base, with 14 bases between them. The CDR3 sequence: CASRSGVFGTDTQYF. In nucleotides, the CDR3 is TGCGCCAGCAGATCGGGGGTCTTTGGCACAGATACGCAGTATTTT.

V usage is TRBV18 and J usage is TRBJ2-7; D is uncertain. With 3 bases removed from V and 2 bases from J, the gap between germline ends came to 8 bases. CDR1 and CDR2 from the germline V gene are KGHSH and LQKENI. The CDR3 runs 13 residues. CDR3 amino acids: CASSPEAAYEQYF. In nucleotides, the CDR3 is TGTGCCAGCTCACCCGAGGCAGCCTACGAGCAGTACTTC.

The chain links TRBV5-4 to TRBJ1-6; TRBD1 aligns across 12 bases. The germline V gene has CDR1 SGHNT and CDR2 YYREEE (reference sequence). The trim removed 4 bases at V and 9 bases at J, leaving 11 bases unmatched. The CDR3 sequence is 17 residues long. CDR3 amino acids: CASSREGQGAGISPLHF. CDR3 in DNA: TGTGCCAGCAGCCGAGAGGGACAGGGGGCCGGTATTTCACCCCTCCACTTT.

The chain employs TRBV13 and TRBJ2-3; a possible D gene is TRBD2 (5 bases). The CDR3 loop spans 14 amino acids. V was trimmed by 4 bases and J by 4 bases, leaving 12 bases between them. Germline V gene lookup returns CDR1 PRHDT and CDR2 FYEKMQ (reference sequence). CDR3 sequence: CASSSRTFSDTQYF. In DNA form, the CDR3 reads TGTGCCAGCAGCTCCCGGACTTTCTCAGATACGCAGTATTTT.

The V and J genes are TRBV4-1 and TRBJ2-7; perhaps TRBD2 as D (6 bases). This CDR3 has 18 amino acids. Germline lookup yields CDR1 MGHRA and CDR2 YSYEKL. Trimming took 1 base from V and 3 from J, leaving 22 bases between them. Here the CDR3 DNA reads TGCGCCAGCAGCCAAGCACCCTCCTATGGGGGGAACTACTACGAGCAGTACTTC. Its protein is CASSQAPSYGGNYYEQYF.

A few counts support this clone. V is TRBV7-6 and J is TRBJ2-7; 11 bases line up with TRBD2. The CDR3 loop spans 19 amino acids. With V trimmed by 5 bases and J by 2 bases, 17 bases remained unmatched. Germline V gene sequence: CDR1 SGHVS, CDR2 FNYEAQ. CDR3 protein: CASSPFLGSGRARTYEQYF. The CDR3 DNA follows: TGTGCCAGCAGCCCATTCTTGGGTAGCGGGAGGGCCCGAACCTACGAGCAGTACTTC.

This chain connects TRBV6-5 to TRBJ1-5; 8 bases align to TRBD1. Germline V gives CDR1 MNHEY, CDR2 SVGAGI. V gave up 5 bases and J gave up 5 bases; unmatched junction bases: 5. This CDR3 spans 14 amino acids. CDR3: CASSTTGEDQPQHF. CDR3 coding DNA: TGTGCCAGCAGTACGACAGGGGAGGATCAGCCCCAGCATTTT.

The chain is built from TRBV13 and TRBJ1-1; no definite D call. CDR1 and CDR2 (germline): PRHDT, FYEKMQ (reference sequence). Trimming removed 4 bases at V and 6 bases at J, with 15 bases between. The length of the CDR3 is 14 residues. DNA for the CDR3: TGTGCCAGCAGCTCGAGGCGGGAAAGGCCTGAAGCTTTCTTT. Its protein is CASSSRRERPEAFF. Together with reference TRBV13 and TRBJ1-1, the CDR3 gives the full variable domain: AAGVIQSPRHLIKEKRETATLKCYPIPRHDTVYWYQQGPGQDPQFLISFYEKMQSDKGSIPDRFSAQQFSDYHSELNMSSLELGDSALYFCASSSRRERPEAFFGQGTRLTVV.

The chain has TRBV5-4 and TRBJ2-7, with D possibly being TRBD1 (6 bases). Germline-derived CDR1 and CDR2 are SGHNT and YYREEE (reference sequence). The CDR3 runs 15 residues. Trimming took 0 bases from V and 0 from J, leaving 10 bases between them. CDR3 region: CASSLAPGDSYEQYF. The CDR3 DNA reads as TGTGCCAGCAGCTTGGCTCCAGGGGACTCCTACGAGCAGTACTTC.